These 5 T cell receptor beta chains were all obtained from the same sample, sequenced in a study of blood T cell repertoires in COVID-19. TCRdb's copy holds only in-frame clones and misses some; the assay was immunoSEQ multiplex PCR. The data hold about 260,000 clones, with 70% to 85% observed a single time. The material sequenced was peripheral blood. The receptors derive from a woman of 80 years or more with acute or convalescent COVID-19.

The chain couples TRBV19 to TRBJ2-3; a weak D match, TRBD2 (6 bases). This CDR3 comprises 15 residues. From germline, CDR1 is LNHDA and CDR2 SQIVND (reference sequence). V dropped 3 bases and J dropped 0 bases, with 10 bases sitting between them. CDR3 residues: CASSILGTSTDTQYF. CDR3 nucleotides: TGTGCCAGTAGTATTCTCGGGACTAGCACAGATACGCAGTATTTT.

The V call is TRBV19, the J call TRBJ1-1, with 8 bases matching TRBD1. Per germline, CDR1 LNHDA and CDR2 SQIVND (reference sequence). This CDR3 contains 12 residues. The ends lost 6 bases at V and 13 bases at J; junction bases unmatched: 10. The CDR3 loop reads CASSSSDRAVFF. The CDR3 coding sequence is TGTGCCAGTAGCAGTTCGGACAGGGCGGTTTTCTTT. Full variable domain (remainder filled in from reference TRBV19 and TRBJ1-1): DGGITQSPKYLFRKEGQNVTLSCEQNLNHDAMYWYRQDPGQGLRLIYYSQIVNDFQKGDIAEGYSVSREKKESFPLTVTSAQKNPTAFYLCASSSSDRAVFFGQGTRLTVV.

The J gene is TRBJ1-3, the V gene TRBV3-1 (or the pseudogene TRBV3-2); D not certain. Per the germline V gene, CDR1 is LGHDT and CDR2 is YNNKEL (reference sequence). V lost 1 base, J lost 1 base, and 8 bases lay in between. The CDR3 sequence is 15 residues long. The CDR3, as DNA: TGTGCCAGCAGCCAAGGTCCCGGTTCTGGAAACACCATATATTTT. It yields the protein CASSQGPGSGNTIYF.

The chain is built from TRBV19 and TRBJ2-1; 10 positions match TRBD1. The germline V gene has CDR1 LNHDA and CDR2 SQIVND (reference sequence). The CDR3 extends over 13 amino acids. After removal of 7 bases from V and 5 bases from J, the junction contained 2 bases not matched to a gene. In DNA, the CDR3 is TGTGCCAGTAAGGGACAGGGGAACAATGAGCAGTTCTTC. Its protein is CASKGQGNNEQFF.

The chain uses TRBV18 and TRBJ1-4; 8 bases match TRBD1. Looked up from germline, CDR1 is KGHSH and CDR2 is LQKENI. Unmatched junction bases numbered 6, after V lost 4 bases and J lost 8 bases. CDR3 length equals 14 residues. CDR3 nucleotides: TGTGCCAGCTCACGAGGACAGGGTAACGAAAAACTGTTTTTT. This codes for CASSRGQGNEKLFF.